A selection of T cell receptor beta chains follows, all from one sample in a study of blood T cell repertoires in COVID-19. Assay used: immunoSEQ multiplex PCR; TCRdb lists only in-frame clones, some missing. Of roughly 43,000 clones in the sample, approximately 87% were seen once. The specimen sequenced was peripheral blood. These receptor sequences come from a human donor in a cohort sampled during active COVID-19. The CDR3 runs from the conserved cysteine through the conserved F or W. D genes are given only for firm matches. Expanded clones get a size class; other rows say once, few or many, or leave the size out.

v_gene: TRBV7-9
abundance: NA
j_gene: TRBJ2-7
d_gene: NA
CDR3aa: CVSSLAMQGNHEQYF
CDR3nt: TGTGTCAGCAGCTTAGCGATGCAGGGGAACCACGAGCAGTACTTC

v_gene: TRBV9
abundance: NA
j_gene: TRBJ2-7
d_gene: TRBD2
CDR3aa: CASSAGLGAYEQYF
CDR3nt: TGTGCCAGCAGCGCGGGACTAGGGGCCTACGAGCAGTACTTC

v_gene: TRBV24-1
abundance: NA
j_gene: TRBJ1-2
d_gene: NA
CDR3aa: CATSDQTLNYGYTF
CDR3nt: TGTGCCACCAGTGATCAGACACTTAACTATGGCTACACCTTC

v_gene: TRBV7-2
abundance: NA
j_gene: TRBJ2-7
d_gene: TRBD2
CDR3aa: CASSYASSGGSYEQYF
CDR3nt: TGTGCCAGCAGCTATGCCAGCAGCGGGGGAAGCTACGAGCAGTACTTC

v_gene: TRBV5-1
abundance: NA
j_gene: TRBJ2-7
d_gene: TRBD2
CDR3aa: CASRPASGSYSQYF
CDR3nt: TGCGCCAGTCGCCCGGCTAGCGGGAGCTATTCGCAGTACTTC

v_gene: TRBV6-5
abundance: NA
j_gene: TRBJ2-6
d_gene: NA
CDR3aa: CASSLSGANVLTF
CDR3nt: TGTGCCAGCAGCCTCTCTGGGGCCAACGTCCTGACTTTC

v_gene: TRBV9
abundance: NA
j_gene: TRBJ2-3
d_gene: TRBD2
CDR3aa: CASSVGRASGIDTQYF
CDR3nt: TGTGCCAGCAGCGTAGGGCGGGCTAGCGGGATAGATACGCAGTATTTT

v_gene: TRBV6-5
abundance: once
j_gene: TRBJ1-6
d_gene: NA
CDR3aa: CASSRDINSPLHF
CDR3nt: TGTGCCAGCAGCCGGGACATAAATTCACCCCTCCACTTT

v_gene: TRBV7-9
abundance: NA
j_gene: TRBJ2-1
d_gene: TRBD1
CDR3aa: CASSRGQGLNEQFF
CDR3nt: TGTGCCAGCAGCCGGGGACAGGGGCTGAATGAGCAGTTCTTC

v_gene: TRBV4-2
abundance: NA
j_gene: TRBJ1-2
d_gene: NA
CDR3aa: CASTTRAGQLYGYTF
CDR3nt: TGTGCCAGCACTACGAGGGCCGGACAGCTCTATGGCTACACCTTC

v_gene: TRBV11-3
abundance: NA
j_gene: TRBJ2-1
d_gene: TRBD1
CDR3aa: CASSSRTGFSNEQFF
CDR3nt: TGTGCCAGCAGCTCTAGGACAGGGTTCTCCAATGAGCAGTTCTTC

v_gene: TRBV3-1/TRBV3-2
abundance: NA
j_gene: TRBJ2-5
d_gene: NA
CDR3aa: CASSHTGFAETQYF
CDR3nt: TGTGCCAGCAGCCATACAGGATTTGCGGAGACCCAGTACTTC

v_gene: TRBV11-2
abundance: NA
j_gene: TRBJ1-4
d_gene: NA
CDR3aa: CASSPRQGYEKLFF
CDR3nt: TGTGCCAGCAGCCCCCGTCAGGGGTATGAAAAACTGTTTTTT

v_gene: TRBV4-2
abundance: NA
j_gene: TRBJ1-6
d_gene: NA
CDR3aa: CASSQDRFNSSPLHF
CDR3nt: TGTGCCAGCAGCCAAGATCGATTTAACTCCTCACCCCTCCACTTT

v_gene: TRBV28
abundance: NA
j_gene: TRBJ2-7
d_gene: TRBD1
CDR3aa: CASTRTGNYEQYF
CDR3nt: TGTGCCAGCACCAGGACAGGGAATTACGAGCAGTACTTC

v_gene: TRBV7-2
abundance: once
j_gene: TRBJ2-7
d_gene: TRBD1
CDR3aa: CASSQTGTGGGEQYF
CDR3nt: TGTGCCAGCAGCCAGACCGGGACAGGGGGCGGCGAGCAGTACTTC

v_gene: TRBV6-2/TRBV6-3
abundance: NA
j_gene: TRBJ2-5
d_gene: NA
CDR3aa: CASSYAGGRRTQYF
CDR3nt: TGTGCCAGCAGTTACGCCGGGGGAAGGAGGACCCAGTACTTC

v_gene: TRBV7-8
abundance: NA
j_gene: TRBJ1-1
d_gene: NA
CDR3aa: CASSSTATNTEAFF
CDR3nt: TGTGCCAGCAGCTCGACAGCGACGAACACTGAAGCTTTCTTT

v_gene: TRBV28
abundance: NA
j_gene: TRBJ1-1
d_gene: NA
CDR3aa: CASSTDSDSNTEAFF
CDR3nt: TGTGCCAGCAGTACCGATTCAGACAGCAACACTGAAGCTTTCTTT

v_gene: TRBV7-2
abundance: NA
j_gene: TRBJ2-7
d_gene: NA
CDR3aa: CASSLVPGGYEQYF
CDR3nt: TGTGCCAGCAGCTTAGTTCCTGGAGGGTACGAGCAGTACTTC

v_gene: TRBV5-4
abundance: once
j_gene: TRBJ1-1
d_gene: NA
CDR3aa: CASSWGGEEHTEAFF
CDR3nt: TGTGCCAGCAGCTGGGGGGGGGAAGAGCACACTGAAGCTTTCTTT

v_gene: TRBV4-1
abundance: NA
j_gene: TRBJ1-5
d_gene: NA
CDR3aa: CASSQVMVANNNQPQHF
CDR3nt: TGCGCCAGCAGCCAAGTCATGGTCGCGAATAACAATCAGCCCCAGCATTTT

v_gene: TRBV18
abundance: NA
j_gene: TRBJ1-1
d_gene: TRBD1
CDR3aa: CASSPSRTGYTEAFF
CDR3nt: TGTGCCAGCTCACCCTCCCGGACAGGGTACACTGAAGCTTTCTTT